This T cell receptor (beta chain) emerged from a study of blood T cells in healthy people across ages. Through a sample-barcoded 5' primer and a J-beta primer mix, a second PCR was run for about 6 to 11 cycles. TCRdb reprocessed the 5' RACE reads with MiXCR, giving one entry per CDR3 protein. Here the sample spans hundreds of thousands of distinct CDR3 sequences, approximately 21% being singletons. Study-wide results and caveats: Per million T cells, TCR beta diversity dropped roughly linearly as age increased.

V shed 3 bases, J shed 8 bases, and the junction held 0 bases outside the gene matches. The CDR3 is made up of 14 amino acids. The germline gives CDR1 SEHNR, CDR2 FQNEAQ (reference sequence). There are many counts of this clonotype. The target antigen is unknown. This chain uses TRBV7-9 with TRBJ1-6; TRBD1 matches at 11 bases. The specimen sequenced was blood. The receptor's source is a man aged 65 to 79 in good health. CDR3 bases: TGTGCCAGCAGCTTGGGACAGGGGGATTCACCCCTCCACTTT. This gives the protein CASSLGQGDSPLHF.